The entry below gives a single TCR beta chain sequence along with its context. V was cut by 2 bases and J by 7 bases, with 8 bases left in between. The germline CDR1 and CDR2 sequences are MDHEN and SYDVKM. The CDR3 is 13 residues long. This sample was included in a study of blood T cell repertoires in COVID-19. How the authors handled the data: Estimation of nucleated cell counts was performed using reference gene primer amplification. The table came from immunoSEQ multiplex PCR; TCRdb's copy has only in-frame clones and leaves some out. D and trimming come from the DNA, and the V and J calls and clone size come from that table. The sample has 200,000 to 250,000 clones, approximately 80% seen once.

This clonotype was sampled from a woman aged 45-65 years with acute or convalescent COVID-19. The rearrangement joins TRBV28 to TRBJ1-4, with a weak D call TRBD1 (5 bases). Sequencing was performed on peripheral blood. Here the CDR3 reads CASSLVGAEKLFF. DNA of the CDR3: TGTGCCAGCAGTTTAGTAGGGGCTGAAAAACTGTTTTTT. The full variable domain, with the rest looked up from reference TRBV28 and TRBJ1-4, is DVKVTQSSRYLVKRTGEKVFLECVQDMDHENMFWYRQDPGLGLRLIYFSYDVKMKEKGDIPEGYSVSREKKERFSLILESASTNQTSMYLCASSLVGAEKLFFGSGTQLSVL.